This TCR beta chain was recorded in a study of OX40 agonist ivuxolimab in advanced cancers. As for the study in general: In this cohort, patients received ivuxolimab, an agonistic anti-OX40 (CD134) antibody.

The assay was immunoSEQ multiplex PCR, and TCRdb's table has in-frame clones only and misses some. Found here are 100,000 or so clones, approximately 93% of them singletons; the top ten hold about 0.17%. Overall study results and limits: Some nonresponders likewise displayed low normalized T-cell clonal expansion. In general, CD8+ T cells held more expanded clones than CD4+ did, on average.

This CDR3 has 18 residues. The germline gives CDR1 SGHTA, CDR2 FQGTGA. The ends lost 0 bases at V and 3 bases at J; junction bases unmatched: 12. A note on this clone: Its specificity is not known.

The sequenced sample was CD4+ or CD8+ T cells sorted from blood, obtained in a trial of the OX40 agonist ivuxolimab. The V call is TRBV7-3, the J call TRBJ2-3, with 7 bases aligning to TRBD2. This clonotype was obtained from an adult with an advanced solid tumor such as melanoma, head and neck, liver or kidney cancer. The CDR3 here is CASSLTGPGGSSTDTQYF. For the CDR3, the DNA is TGTGCCAGCAGCTTAACAGGGCCTGGCGGGAGTTCAACAGATACGCAGTATTTT.